The clone carrying this T cell receptor beta chain has only a few counts. Its antigen is unknown. The data were obtained in a study of T cells in Graves' hyperthyroidism and ophthalmopathy. Amplified regions were TCR beta CDR3 sequences from RNA transcripts. The study used the HTBI primer set for a first-round RT-PCR of the TCR CDR3. TCRdb reprocessed the multiplex PCR reads with MiXCR, giving one entry per CDR3 protein. In the table there are approximately 380,000 distinct CDR3 sequences, more than 12% of which are singletons. Study-level points and caveats: Researchers found most expanded thyroid clonotypes above 0.001 in blood as well.

V lost 3 bases to trimming and J lost 7 bases, with 12 bases between them. Germline CDR1 SQVTM, CDR2 ANQGSEA. This CDR3 region has 12 residues. Ophthalmopathy in the patients scored at least 3 on Clinical Activity Score and at least 4 on NOSPECS grade, lasting under 3 months. Diagnostic assessment was based on clinical symptoms, serum thyroxine and TRAb, thyroid ultrasound and orbital computed tomography. V is TRBV29-1 and J is TRBJ1-2; D may be TRBD1 (6 bases). The sequence came from a man aged 50 to 60 with Graves' ophthalmopathy. Sequencing was performed on blood. The CDR3 sequence: CSVDRGGFGYTF. The CDR3 DNA sequence: TGCAGCGTTGACAGGGGCGGGTTTGGCTACACCTTC.